Below are 27 T cell receptor beta chains sequenced from a single sample in a study of Ad26.COV2.S vaccination and SARS-CoV-2 variants. The treatment is: over 15 received Ad26.COV2.S at low or high dose, single or two shots; about 5 received placebo; per-sample allocation not given. Specimen acquisition occurred on day 63 following the initial vaccine or placebo injection. TCRdb's table, derived via immunoSEQ multiplex PCR, lists solely in-frame clones and lacks some. The sample has 330,000 or so clones, roughly 90% seen once; the top ten hold over 5%. Specimen: peripheral blood, collected in a trial of Ad26.COV2.S vaccine versus placebo. These receptors were obtained from a person between 18 and 65 years old who received the Ad26.COV2.S COVID-19 vaccine or a placebo.

The gene calls are TRBV4-1 and TRBJ1-6; the D is unclear. CDR1 MGHRA and CDR2 YSYEKL come from the germline V gene. Trimming left V 1 base short and J 9 bases short, with 22 bases between. The CDR3 covers 18 residues. CDR3 sequence: CASSQVPPRGRVGSPLHF. DNA of the CDR3: TGCGCCAGCAGCCAAGTCCCCCCCCGCGGGAGGGTGGGTTCACCCCTCCACTTT.

The chain uses TRBV3-1 (or the pseudogene TRBV3-2) and TRBJ1-2; D call uncertain. Looked up from germline, CDR1 is LGHDT and CDR2 is YNNKEL (reference sequence). V was trimmed by 0 bases and J by 1 base, leaving 9 bases between them. This CDR3 has 15 residues. The CDR3 loop reads CASSQDYTFNYGYTF. CDR3 in DNA: TGTGCCAGCAGCCAAGATTATACCTTTAACTATGGCTACACCTTC.

The chain is built from TRBV6-6 and TRBJ2-3, with no clear D. V lost 7 bases, J lost 0 bases, and 17 bases lay in between. Germline CDR1 reads MNHNY; CDR2 reads SVGAGI (reference sequence). This CDR3 spans 16 amino acids. The CDR3 nucleotides are TGTGCCAGCACCCCTATGGTTGATTCTAGCACAGATACGCAGTATTTT. It translates to CASTPMVDSSTDTQYF.

This rearrangement joins TRBV4-3 to TRBJ2-3; D perhaps matches TRBD2 (6 bases). Germline CDR1 LGHNA, CDR2 YSLEER. V was cut by 1 base and J by 6 bases, with 11 bases left in between. The CDR3 runs 14 residues. The CDR3 sequence: CASSQGLDGDTQYF. CDR3 nucleotide sequence: TGCGCCAGCAGCCAAGGACTAGACGGGGATACGCAGTATTTT.

The V gene is TRBV5-1, the J gene TRBJ1-3; unclear D gene. The V and J ends lost 1 base and 0 bases respectively, with 11 bases between them. CDR3 length: 16 residues. Germline CDR1 SGHRS, CDR2 YFSETQ. CDR3 nucleotide sequence: TGCGCCAGCAGCTTGAGTTTTGCTGGCTCTGGAAACACCATATATTTT. Protein: CASSLSFAGSGNTIYF.

Written as DNA, the CDR3 is TGTGCCAGCGCAGGTGGAGGGGTAGTTTTTCGTACTGAAGCTTTCTTT. Its translation: CASAGGGVVFRTEAFF. The chain joins TRBV14 to TRBJ1-1; the D gene is possibly TRBD1 (5 bases). Germline V lookup: CDR1 SGHDN, CDR2 FVKESK. The CDR3 sequence is 16 residues long. V lost 8 bases and J 5 bases, leaving 24 bases between the germline ends.

CDR3: CSASTARGALTLQEQFF. Written as DNA, the CDR3 is TGCAGTGCTAGTACCGCAAGGGGTGCCCTTACTTTACAGGAGCAGTTCTTC. The chain has TRBV20-1 and TRBJ2-1; TRBD1 is a possible D gene (5 bases). The germline V and J ends were trimmed by 3 bases and 10 bases, with 28 bases remaining between them. Germline CDR1 DFQATT, CDR2 SNEGSKA (reference sequence). This CDR3 spans 17 amino acids.

The J gene is TRBJ1-6, the V gene TRBV27; 8 bases align to TRBD1. The CDR3 length is 18 residues. Trimming removed 0 bases from V and 6 bases from J; junction bases left unmatched: 10. CDR1 is MNHEY, CDR2 SMNVEV, per germline (reference sequence). The CDR3 spells CASSLSALRTGINSPLHF. DNA for the CDR3: TGTGCCAGCAGTTTATCGGCACTTAGGACAGGGATTAATTCACCCCTCCACTTT.

The chain joins TRBV7-6 to TRBJ1-3; maybe TRBD1 (5 bases). Germline V gives CDR1 SGHVS, CDR2 FNYEAQ. The germline V and J ends were trimmed by 5 bases and 0 bases, with 17 bases remaining between them. There are 17 residues in the CDR3. This chain's CDR3 is CASSNRGGDDSGNTIYF. DNA of the CDR3: TGTGCCAGCAGCAACCGGGGGGGTGACGACTCTGGAAACACCATATATTTT.

This chain connects TRBV20-1 to TRBJ2-7; D gene ambiguous. The V and J ends lost 3 bases and 1 base respectively, with 10 bases between them. The length of the CDR3 is 13 residues. Germline CDR1 and CDR2: DFQATT and SNEGSKA (reference sequence). For the CDR3, the DNA is TGCAGTGCTAGTTTGTATGGGTCCTACGAGCAGTACTTC. This sequence encodes CSASLYGSYEQYF.

The chain carries TRBV30 and TRBJ1-2; 9 bases fit TRBD1. The CDR3 contains 14 residues. With 3 bases clipped from V and 4 bases from J, the junction kept 6 bases outside the gene matches. Germline-derived CDR1 and CDR2 are GTSNPN and SVGIG (reference sequence). CDR3 sequence: CAWSIETGGYGYTF. The CDR3, as DNA: TGTGCCTGGAGCATAGAGACAGGGGGCTATGGCTACACCTTC.

The V gene is TRBV18, the J gene TRBJ2-3; TRBD1 agrees at 7 bases. V lost 3 bases and J lost 6; bases outside the gene matches: 9. CDR1 and CDR2 from the germline V gene are KGHSH and LQKENI. This CDR3 comprises 15 residues. For the CDR3, the DNA is TGTGCCAGCTCACCTGGGACAGCTGACGTGGATACGCAGTATTTT. It is translated as CASSPGTADVDTQYF.

This clone was seen once. This chain joins TRBV7-8 and TRBJ2-5, with D uncertain. Germline values: CDR1 SGHVS, CDR2 FQNEAQ. The CDR3 spans 13 residues. Between the trimmed V and J ends, which lost 10 bases and 4 bases, there was a span of 16 bases. This chain's CDR3 is CAIEAGSGETQYF. CDR3 in DNA: TGTGCCATTGAGGCAGGCTCGGGAGAGACCCAGTACTTC.

The rearrangement links TRBV7-9 to TRBJ2-1, with no clear D. V was trimmed by 0 bases and J by 9 bases, leaving 15 bases between them. Per the germline V gene, CDR1 is SEHNR and CDR2 is FQNEAQ (reference sequence). The CDR3 is made up of 15 amino acids. The DNA for the CDR3 is TGTGCCAGCAGCTTAGCCGGGCATTTAGTGAGTGAGCAGTTCTTC. Amino acids: CASSLAGHLVSEQFF.

V usage is TRBV5-6 and J usage is TRBJ2-3, with 9 bases fitting TRBD1. The junction had 12 bases not matched to a gene; V was cut back by 2 bases and J by 2 bases. The CDR3 is made up of 18 amino acids. Per germline, CDR1 SGHDT and CDR2 YYEEEE. The CDR3 protein is CASSLQGANRAFTDTQYF. The DNA for the CDR3 is TGTGCCAGCAGCTTACAGGGGGCTAATCGGGCGTTCACAGATACGCAGTATTTT.

CDR3 coding DNA: TGCGCCAGCAGCCTCGGGGGGTACAATGAGCAGTTCTTC. This codes for CASSLGGYNEQFF. This chain connects TRBV4-3 to TRBJ2-1; TRBD2 matches 7 bases. Germline CDR1 LGHNA, CDR2 YSLEER. With V trimmed by 4 bases and J by 4 bases, 1 base remained unmatched. There are 13 residues in the CDR3.

The CDR3 DNA sequence: TGTGCCAGCAGCTCTCCTGAGGGCGGGAGCTACGACACAGATACGCAGTATTTT. Translating gives CASSSPEGGSYDTDTQYF. V usage is TRBV7-9 and J usage is TRBJ2-3; 7 bases map to TRBD2. The length of the CDR3 is 18 residues. Trimming cost V 4 bases and J 2 bases; bases outside gene matches: 15. Germline CDR1 SEHNR, CDR2 FQNEAQ (reference sequence).

The CDR3 DNA sequence: TGTGCCAGCAAGATATTGCGGGGTCGCACCGGGGAGCTGTTTTTT. Translating gives CASKILRGRTGELFF. The V call is TRBV27, the J call TRBJ2-2, with TRBD2 as a possible D gene (6 bases). The germline V gene has CDR1 MNHEY and CDR2 SMNVEV (reference sequence). This CDR3 region has 15 residues. Trimming cost V 7 bases and J 4 bases, with 16 bases left between them.

J is TRBJ2-1 and V is TRBV7-9; weak D call: TRBD1 (6 bases). Germline V gene lookup returns CDR1 SEHNR and CDR2 FQNEAQ (reference sequence). This CDR3 has 14 residues. The ends were cut back, 7 bases at V and 3 bases at J, with 13 bases in the middle. CDR3 bases: TGTGCCAGCACCCCCGGGACAAACTACAATGAGCAGTTCTTC. Translated: CASTPGTNYNEQFF. Together with reference TRBV7-9 and TRBJ2-1, the CDR3 gives the full variable domain: DTGVSQNPRHKITKRGQNVTFRCDPISEHNRLYWYRQTLGQGPEFLTYFQNEAQLEKSRLLSDRFSAERPKGSFSTLEIQRTEQGDSAMYLCASTPGTNYNEQFFGPGTRLTVL.

In nucleotides, the CDR3 is TGTGCCAGCTCACCGGCAAGCGGGTCTAGCACAGATACGCAGTATTTT. Its protein product is CASSPASGSSTDTQYF. V gene TRBV18 combines with J gene TRBJ2-3; D possibly corresponds to TRBD2 (6 bases). Germline V gene sequence: CDR1 KGHSH, CDR2 LQKENI. Trimming removed 3 bases from V and 0 bases from J, with 13 bases in between. This CDR3 has 16 amino acids.

The gene calls are TRBV9 and TRBJ2-3, with 8 bases lining up with TRBD2. The V gene's germline CDR1 is SGDLS and CDR2 YYNGEE. V shed 2 bases, J shed 4 bases, and the junction held 9 bases outside the gene matches. The CDR3 contains 16 residues. CDR3 residues: CASSVDYGGGSDTQYF. As DNA, the CDR3 is TGTGCCAGCAGCGTCGATTATGGCGGGGGGTCAGATACGCAGTATTTT.

The gene calls are TRBV4-3 and TRBJ2-3; TRBD1 agrees at 12 bases. Losses at the gene ends were 0 bases for V and 3 bases for J; bases not matched to a gene: 13. Germline V gene lookup returns CDR1 LGHNA and CDR2 YSLEER. The CDR3 sequence is 20 residues long. CDR3 DNA: TGCGCCAGCAGCCAAGAAATAATTAGGGGACAGGGGGCGAGGACAGATACGCAGTATTTT. Translation: CASSQEIIRGQGARTDTQYF.

This sequence joins TRBV6-5 and TRBJ1-2; D is possibly TRBD1 (6 bases). Trimming stripped 2 bases from V and 2 bases from J, with 9 bases between. From germline, CDR1 is MNHEY and CDR2 SVGAGI. This CDR3 spans 14 amino acids. CDR3 DNA: TGTGCCAGCAGTTACAGTCAGGGGAACTATGGCTACACCTTC. It encodes CASSYSQGNYGYTF.

A single count supports this clone. J is TRBJ2-3 and V is TRBV27, with a tentative D call TRBD2 (5 bases). Deletions cut 4 bases from V and 0 bases from J, with 17 bases between. This CDR3 region has 17 residues. Germline V gene lookup returns CDR1 MNHEY and CDR2 SMNVEV (reference sequence). The CDR3 here is CASSSRTGVHSTDTQYF. CDR3 DNA sequence: TGTGCCAGCAGTTCCCGGACCGGGGTACATAGCACAGATACGCAGTATTTT.

The V gene is TRBV5-4, the J gene TRBJ2-1, with TRBD2 matching 11 bases. V trimming: 4 bases; J trimming: 3 bases; junction bases outside the gene matches: 9. Looked up from germline, CDR1 is SGHNT and CDR2 is YYREEE (reference sequence). The CDR3 has 17 amino acids. The CDR3 here is CASSPGTGTSGYNEQFF. CDR3 sequence (DNA): TGTGCCAGCAGCCCAGGAACCGGGACTAGCGGCTACAATGAGCAGTTCTTC.

A word on this clone: One end of the junction does not line up with germline, which may come from a read error. The chain links TRBV12-3 or TRBV12-4 to TRBJ1-1; D call uncertain. The CDR3 spans 8 residues. The CDR3 DNA follows: TGTGCCAGCAGTCAGAAACGATTT. Amino acid sequence: CASSQKRF.

The rearrangement joins TRBV10-3 to TRBJ1-4; possibly TRBD1 for D (5 bases). The V gene lost 4 bases and the J gene lost 5 bases, with 8 bases spanning the gap. This CDR3 spans 13 amino acids. Germline assignment: CDR1 ENHRY and CDR2 SYGVKD. Here the CDR3 DNA reads TGTGCCATCAGTGCAAACAGGAATGAAAAACTGTTTTTT. Translation: CAISANRNEKLFF.